This T cell receptor (beta chain) came from a study of beta chain features in type 1 diabetes. This CDR3 contains 15 residues. The V end was cut by 3 bases, the J end by 5 bases, with 13 bases between. The germline V gene encodes CDR1 SEHNR and CDR2 FQNEAQ (reference sequence). Study-level findings and limits: When Type 1 diabetes patients were examined, their TCRB CDR3s proved moderately but significantly shorter in all four CD4+ subsets. The study found fewer insertions and more deletions at VDJ junctions in type 1 diabetes patients. Still unanswered here is whether HLA type influences TCRB rearrangement.

Expressed TCRB transcripts were sequenced, since all the RNA that had been isolated was reverse transcribed. Only in-frame clones appear in the TCRdb table, and some are missing; sequencing was by immunoSEQ multiplex PCR. This table holds nearly 700,000 clones, about an eighth found once. Blood was collected once per donor into heparin, averaging about 116 mL. CD4+ naive, central memory, regulatory and stem cell-like memory cells were sorted via CD45RO/CCR7/CD25/CD127/CD95/CD27. Notes on this clone: Antigen unknown.

This TCR came from a young man with type 1 diabetes. Specimen: naive CD4+ T cells from blood. The chain couples TRBV7-9 to TRBJ2-2; maybe TRBD1 (5 bases). The CDR3 DNA follows: TGTGCCAGCAGCTTGCCCGCGAAGGGGACCGGGGAGCTGTTTTTT. It yields the protein CASSLPAKGTGELFF.